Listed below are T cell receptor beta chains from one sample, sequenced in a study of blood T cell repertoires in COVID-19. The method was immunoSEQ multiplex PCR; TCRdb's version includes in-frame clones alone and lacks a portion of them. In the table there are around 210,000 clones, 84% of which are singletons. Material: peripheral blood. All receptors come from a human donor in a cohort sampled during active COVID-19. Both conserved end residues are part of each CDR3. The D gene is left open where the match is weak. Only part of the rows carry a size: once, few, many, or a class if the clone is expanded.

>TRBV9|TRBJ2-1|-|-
CASSAATGYEQFF
TGTGCCAGCAGCGCCGCGACTGGGTATGAGCAGTTCTTC
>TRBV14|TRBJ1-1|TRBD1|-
CASSQNPQGRTEAFF
TGTGCCAGCAGCCAAAATCCACAGGGGAGGACTGAAGCTTTCTTT
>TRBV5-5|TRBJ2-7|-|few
CASSFEALSYEQYF
TGTGCCAGCAGCTTCGAGGCCCTCTCCTACGAGCAGTACTTC
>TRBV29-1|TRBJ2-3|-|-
CSSGESSTDTQYF
TGCAGCTCTGGAGAGAGTAGCACAGATACGCAGTATTTT
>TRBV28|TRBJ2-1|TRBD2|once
CASSPSGLAGGGDEQFF
TGTGCCAGCAGTCCATCGGGACTAGCGGGAGGAGGCGATGAGCAGTTCTTC
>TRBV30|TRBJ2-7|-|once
CAWSVGLTTLTYEQYF
TGTGCCTGGAGTGTAGGCCTGACTACTCTCACCTACGAGCAGTACTTC
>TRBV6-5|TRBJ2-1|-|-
CASSRETAFTSEQFF
TGTGCCAGCAGTCGGGAGACAGCCTTTACAAGTGAGCAGTTCTTC
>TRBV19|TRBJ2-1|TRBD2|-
CAARTSGSNEQFF
TGTGCCGCCCGGACTAGCGGGAGTAATGAGCAGTTCTTC
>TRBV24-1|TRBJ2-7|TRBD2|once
CATSDLGSGSSYEQYF
TGTGCCACCAGTGATTTGGGTAGCGGGAGTTCCTACGAGCAGTACTTC
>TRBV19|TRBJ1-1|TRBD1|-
CASSTKKLRTGEAFF
TGTGCCAGTAGTACCAAAAAACTAAGGACAGGAGAAGCTTTCTTT
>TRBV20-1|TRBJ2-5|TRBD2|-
CSASTSGRSHETQYF
TGCAGTGCTAGTACTAGCGGGAGATCGCATGAGACCCAGTACTTC
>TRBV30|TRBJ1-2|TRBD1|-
CAWGTGGFYGYTF
TGTGCCTGGGGGACAGGGGGCTTCTATGGCTACACCTTC
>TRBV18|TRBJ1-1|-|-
CASSPLGQGDTEAFF
TGTGCCAGCTCACCACTAGGGCAGGGTGACACTGAAGCTTTCTTT
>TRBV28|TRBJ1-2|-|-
CASGPGGENYGYTF
TGTGCCAGCGGGCCGGGGGGCGAGAACTATGGCTACACCTTC
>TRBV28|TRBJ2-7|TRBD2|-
CASSLWSGAQIQQYF
TGTGCCAGCAGTTTATGGAGCGGGGCCCAGATCCAGCAGTACTTC
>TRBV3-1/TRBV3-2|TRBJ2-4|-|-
CASSQRGVQLAKNIQYF
TGTGCCAGCAGCCAAAGAGGTGTTCAACTAGCCAAAAACATTCAGTACTTC
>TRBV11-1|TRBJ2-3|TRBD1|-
CASSSAGGLGTDTQYF
TGTGCCAGCAGCTCTGCAGGGGGCTTGGGAACAGATACGCAGTATTTT